Below, 3 T cell receptor beta chains from the same sample are listed, as sequenced in a study of monozygotic twins with cystic fibrosis. Clones were read by immunoSEQ multiplex PCR, and TCRdb kept only the in-frame ones, dropping some. The sample records almost 20,000 clones, about 90% being singletons. Material for sequencing was blood. Every receptor here comes from a girl aged 2 to 9 with cystic fibrosis.

This chain's CDR3 is CASSRDPAPSNEQFF. The CDR3 DNA is TGTGCCAGCAGTAGGGACCCGGCACCTTCCAATGAGCAGTTCTTC. The chain couples TRBV6-6 to TRBJ2-1, with D perhaps given as TRBD1 or TRBD2 (5 bases each). CDR1 is MNHNY, CDR2 SVGAGI, per germline (reference sequence). V was clipped by 5 bases and J by 6 bases, with 17 bases between them. CDR3 size: 15 residues.

V and J are TRBV7-2 and TRBJ1-4; D remains unclear. The CDR3 covers 13 residues. Germline assignment: CDR1 SGHTA and CDR2 FQGNSA. V gave up 1 base and J gave up 6 bases, with 6 bases separating them. Here the CDR3 reads CASSLGLHEKLFF. CDR3 nucleotide sequence: TGTGCCAGCAGCTTAGGTCTCCATGAAAAACTGTTTTTT.

This clone has more than one count but fewer than ten. The chain joins TRBV19 to TRBJ1-1; tentative D call: TRBD1 (6 bases). Trimming removed 5 bases at V and 0 bases at J, with 13 bases between. The CDR3 sequence is 15 residues long. CDR1 is LNHDA and CDR2 is SQIVND in the germline V gene (reference sequence). The CDR3 protein is CASSLTGQVNTEAFF. The CDR3 DNA follows: TGTGCCAGTAGTCTCACGGGACAAGTGAACACTGAAGCTTTCTTT.